The entry below describes one T cell receptor (beta chain). Its antigen is unidentified. One end of the junction fails to match germline, which may point to a read error. TCRdb processed the PCR reads anew with MiXCR; each CDR3 protein has one entry. The sample has 32,000 or so distinct CDR3 sequences, around half seen once; the top ten hold more than 20%. The sample is drawn from a study of esophageal squamous cell carcinoma under preoperative chemotherapy. Study context: Samples included peripheral blood T cells as well as tumor-infiltrating lymphocytes. Broader study findings: Chemotherapy was followed by significantly higher TCR diversity in peripheral T cells only, not tumor-infiltrating lymphocytes.

The CDR3 loop spans 14 amino acids. The germline V gene encodes CDR1 SGHTA and CDR2 FQGTGA. Time point in this sample: after preoperative PTX-NDP chemotherapy. Sampling was carried out from a patient given preoperative chemotherapy. The rearrangement links TRBV7-3 to TRBJ2-3; TRBD2 might be the D (5 bases). This sequence was found in a human donor with esophageal squamous cell carcinoma. The donor label of this sample is uncertain. The CDR3 loop is CAGSQLGGKNTQYF. CDR3 coding DNA: TGTGCCGGCAGCCAACTAGGAGGCAAAAATACGCAGTACTTT.